These T cell receptor beta chains were read from a single sample in a study of type 1 and type 2 diabetes patients. TCRdb independently ran MiXCR on the multiplex PCR reads; one entry per CDR3 protein. The data contain about 250,000 distinct CDR3 sequences, approximately 50% of them singletons. The sample comprised peripheral blood mononuclear cells (PBMCs). These receptors originate from a man aged 18 to 29 with type 2 diabetes. The CDR3 runs from the conserved cysteine through the conserved F or W. D genes are given only for firm matches. Only some rows state a clone size, as once, few, many or a class for expanded clones.

j_call v_call d_call clone_size cdr3_aa
TRBJ1-2 TRBV7-6 - - CTSSLAAEQRLYNYGYTF
TRBJ1-1 TRBV6-5 - - CASSYGVMNTEAFF
TRBJ2-7 TRBV28 - few CASSLISGSYEQYF
TRBJ1-5 TRBV19 TRBD1 few CASNPGTGVPQHF
TRBJ1-1 TRBV6-6 - few CASSPWQGNTEAFF
TRBJ2-7 TRBV2 - few CASSRDLSSYEQYF
TRBJ1-6 TRBV12-3/TRBV12-4 TRBD1 - CASRYAGRGLRRNSPLHF
TRBJ2-1 TRBV19 - - CASSQSRGGSEQFF
TRBJ2-5 TRBV20-1 - few CSARNRPHPGETQYF
TRBJ1-2 TRBV2 - many CASSVEGRGYTF
TRBJ1-2 TRBV5-1 TRBD1 - CASSFDGTGYGYTF
TRBJ1-6 TRBV19 - few CASSTAGNSPLHF
TRBJ2-5 TRBV27 - - CASSPNEGYWETQYF
TRBJ1-1 TRBV4-1 - - CASSQYAGVAEAFF
TRBJ1-1 TRBV5-1 - - CASSLDAGQGTEAFF
TRBJ1-1 TRBV6-6 - few CASSYAEGTEAFF
TRBJ2-1 TRBV10-3 - - CAISVDSSYNEQFF
TRBJ2-3 TRBV7-8 - - CASSHPLTDTQYF
TRBJ2-7 TRBV29-1 TRBD2 - CSVETSGSTYEQYF
TRBJ1-1 TRBV7-3 - few CASSSAAEGTEAFF
TRBJ2-1 TRBV29-1 - few CSAQGGQGDSYNEQFF
TRBJ2-7 TRBV20-1 - few CSARNRQDRYEQYF
TRBJ1-6 TRBV6-4 - few CASLAPQAPLHF
TRBJ1-2 TRBV6-6 TRBD1 - CASRQGAGGYTF
TRBJ2-7 TRBV19 TRBD1 - CASRSTGPPYEQYF
TRBJ2-5 TRBV7-8 TRBD1 few CASSSPAGGLVYQETQYF
TRBJ2-1 TRBV24-1 TRBD2 - CATRPTSGQGNNEQFF
TRBJ2-7 TRBV7-8 TRBD1 few CASTGQGVHEQYF
TRBJ2-1 TRBV7-3 TRBD1 - CASSTDRGTYNEQFF
TRBJ2-5 TRBV4-1 TRBD2 - CASSQVSGGTSAPREETQYF
TRBJ2-3 TRBV29-1 - - CSVVGTGSTDTQYF
TRBJ2-7 TRBV4-3 TRBD1 - CASSQDRTGTAHEQYF
TRBJ2-7 TRBV6-6 - - CASSWKKDSYEQYF
TRBJ1-6 TRBV18 - - CAGSPARVDSPLHF
TRBJ2-1 TRBV15 TRBD2 few CATSRGLAGDALNEQFF
TRBJ2-1 TRBV7-2 - - CASSLEYSYNEQFF
TRBJ2-7 TRBV9 TRBD2 - CASSTTGLAESYEQYF
TRBJ2-1 TRBV5-1 - - CASSLAPGTQYNEQFF
TRBJ2-5 TRBV6-6 - few CATSDPVLETQYF
TRBJ2-7 TRBV6-1 TRBD1 few CASSEAGTGNYEQYF
TRBJ2-2 TRBV24-1 - few CATSDYVWGSGELFF
TRBJ2-1 TRBV15 - - CATSRDLRLSAVGSEQFF
TRBJ1-5 TRBV30 TRBD1 - CASLLRQGWRQPQHF
TRBJ2-3 TRBV28 - - CASSLGGSSTDTQYF
TRBJ2-2 TRBV25-1 TRBD1 many CASSDAMGQGGTGELFF
TRBJ1-2 TRBV12-3/TRBV12-4 - - CASSFFGSGGYTF
- TRBV13 TRBD2 - CASSLVSGGDNEQFF
TRBJ2-1 TRBV6-1 - - CASFGGPYYNEQFF
TRBJ2-3 TRBV12-3/TRBV12-4 TRBD2 - CASSSSGRTDTQYF
TRBJ1-1 TRBV5-6 - once CASGSAGRVWEAFF
TRBJ2-5 TRBV10-2 - - CASSESPFGVQETQYF
TRBJ1-1 TRBV10-3 - - CAISSPSVLEAFF
TRBJ1-1 TRBV7-9 TRBD1 - CASSQERTGLRGTEAFF
TRBJ1-3 TRBV30 TRBD1 - CAWKEPRTGVGNTIYF
TRBJ2-5 TRBV19 - many CASRSGQETQYF
TRBJ1-2 TRBV6-1 TRBD1 - CASSAPGQGLLGGYTF
- TRBV20-1 TRBD2 once CSARDGGEGVQYF
TRBJ1-5 TRBV7-4 - - CASSPQCLGNQPQHF
TRBJ1-6 TRBV28 - - CASSFRQNLDSPLHF